The present TCR beta chain was sequenced within a study of tumor-infiltrating lymphocytes in primary liver carcinoma. Production of TCR beta cDNA used 400 to 600 ng total RNA together with a constant-region primer. Sequencing libraries for TCR beta derived from three nested multiplex PCR rounds that used slightly modified ARM-PCR. Investigators reported that the first two PCR rounds, at 10 cycles each, used TRBV1-TRBV30 forward primers with a C-beta reverse primer. TCRdb re-called the multiplex PCR reads with MiXCR, one entry per CDR3 protein. The profile shows roughly 100,000 distinct CDR3 sequences, roughly four fifths of them singletons. The CDR3 has 13 amino acids. Looked up from germline, CDR1 is SGHVS and CDR2 is FQNEAQ. A single count supports this clonotype. The junction shows a germline mismatch at one end, possibly a read error. From around 18-30 mg of unsorted bulk tissue, DNA and RNA were co-extracted together. The patients had histopathologically diagnosed primary liver carcinoma, and their disease was treated by surgical resection.

The chain is built from TRBV7-8 and TRBJ2-7; D ambiguous. This sequence originates from a man in his forties with primary liver carcinoma and hepatitis B virus infection. Sequenced sample: liver tumor tissue from sampling region 3. The subset is: tumor region T3, left-lateral pole. The CDR3 loop is CSSSPTDSYEQYF. The CDR3 nucleotides read TGTTCCAGTAGCCCGACTGATTCCTACGAGCAGTACTTC.